The 21 T cell receptor beta chains listed next were all sequenced from one sample in a study of patients and donors after allogeneic stem cell transplantation. TCRdb re-analysed the RT-PCR reads in MiXCR, keeping a single row per CDR3 protein. The data hold about 960,000 distinct CDR3 sequences, with under 20% observed a single time. Specimen: blood, either unsorted or a sorted T cell fraction (not recorded which). The receptors were gathered from a human donor who was either an allogeneic HSCT recipient or a stem cell or donor lymphocyte infusion donor (not recorded which). It is not recorded whose cells these are; they may come from a transplant donor.

V usage is TRBV9 and J usage is TRBJ2-7; D is possibly TRBD2 (5 bases). Per germline, CDR1 SGDLS and CDR2 YYNGEE. The V end was cut by 3 bases, the J end by 2 bases, with 12 bases between. The CDR3 is 14 residues long. The CDR3 nucleotides are TGTGCCAGCAGCGAATTCGGGGATCCCTACGAGCAGTACTTC. It is translated as CASSEFGDPYEQYF.

The V call is TRBV21-1, the J call TRBJ1-1. TRBV21-1 is a recognized pseudogene. This CDR3 has 15 amino acids. CDR3 coding DNA: TGTGCCAGCAGCAAGGCCATTCCTAAGGACACTGAAGCTTTCTTT. The encoded protein is CASSKAIPKDTEAFF.

V and J are TRBV27 and TRBJ1-2; D gene unclear. This CDR3 has 13 residues. V was cut by 5 bases and J by 8 bases, with 15 bases left in between. Germline assignment: CDR1 MNHEY and CDR2 SMNVEV (reference sequence). Here the CDR3 reads CASSPRGVGGYTF. In nucleotides, the CDR3 is TGTGCCAGCAGTCCCCGCGGGGTAGGCGGCTACACCTTC.

V gene TRBV2 combines with J gene TRBJ2-7; TRBD2 matches 11 bases. CDR3 length: 18 amino acids. V shed 1 base and J 5 bases; nucleotides not matched to a gene: 13. Germline assignment: CDR1 SNHLY and CDR2 FYNNEI. The CDR3 DNA reads TGTGCCAGCAGTGAAGGTAGACTAGCGGGATGGGGTAGAAACGAGCAGTACTTC. Translated, it gives CASSEGRLAGWGRNEQYF.

The genes are TRBV18 and TRBJ2-1; D gene ambiguous. The ends were cut back, 1 base at V and 6 bases at J, with 16 bases in the middle. Germline assignment: CDR1 KGHSH and CDR2 LQKENI. The CDR3 runs to 16 residues. CDR3 loop: CASSPREQTVGNEQFF. As DNA, the CDR3 is TGTGCCAGCTCACCACGGGAACAAACGGTCGGCAATGAGCAGTTCTTC.

The table lists this clonotype with a few counts. The chain couples TRBV28 to TRBJ1-1; D unclear. The CDR3 contains 13 residues. Trimming pared 4 bases from V and 5 bases from J, leaving 11 bases between. Germline V gene sequence: CDR1 MDHEN, CDR2 SYDVKM. CDR3 protein: CASSSLQVTEAFF. The CDR3 DNA is TGTGCCAGCAGTTCTCTCCAGGTGACTGAAGCTTTCTTT.

This rearrangement joins TRBV12-3 or TRBV12-4 to TRBJ2-2; TRBD2 is a possible D gene (5 bases). V was clipped by 6 bases and J by 6 bases, with 14 bases between them. The CDR3 contains 14 residues. The CDR3 loop reads CASRPSAGAGELFF. In DNA, the CDR3 is TGTGCCAGCAGGCCCTCGGCCGGGGCCGGGGAGCTGTTTTTT.

The CDR3 region has the DNA TGTGCCAGCAGCCCCGGGACAGGGGCTCTCAACGGGGAGCTGTTTTTT. Its translation: CASSPGTGALNGELFF. The chain uses TRBV12-3 or TRBV12-4 and TRBJ2-2, with 10 bases aligning to TRBD1. V lost 6 bases and J lost 7; bases outside the gene matches: 11. The CDR3 has 16 amino acids.

The V call is TRBV5-4, the J call TRBJ2-3, with D tentatively TRBD2 (5 bases). Trimming shortened V by 0 bases and J by 13 bases, and 21 bases separated the two germline ends. The germline V gene encodes CDR1 SGHNT and CDR2 YYREEE (reference sequence). The CDR3 loop spans 15 amino acids. DNA of the CDR3: TGTGCCAGCAGCTTGGGAGGGTTCCCAGTTGGTCTTAAGTATTTT. Amino acid sequence: CASSLGGFPVGLKYF.

The CDR3 DNA reads as TGTGCCACCAGGCAGGGTGGCGTTGGCTACACCTTC. Protein product: CATRQGGVGYTF. The chain uses TRBV7-9 and TRBJ1-2, with D possibly being TRBD1 (5 bases). With 10 bases removed from V and 7 bases from J, the gap between germline ends came to 16 bases. The CDR3 loop spans 12 amino acids. CDR1 is SEHNR, CDR2 FQNEAQ, per germline (reference sequence).

The table lists this clonotype with a few counts. The genes are TRBV12-3 or TRBV12-4 and TRBJ1-2; TRBD1 aligns across 12 bases. The CDR3 covers 15 residues. V lost 3 bases to trimming and J lost 8 bases; unmatched junction nucleotides: 7. DNA for the CDR3: TGTGCCAGCAGTTTCCCCGGGACAGGGGGCTGGGGCTACACCTTC. Its translation is CASSFPGTGGWGYTF.

This clonotype was seen ten or more times. The CDR3 nucleotides are TGTGCCATCAGTGACGATTACGGATTAAGCTCCTACGAGCAGTACTTC. It specifies CAISDDYGLSSYEQYF. The chain joins TRBV10-3 to TRBJ2-7, with D uncertain. The V end lost 3 bases, the J end lost 0 bases, and 15 bases lay between the germline ends. Germline CDR1 is ENHRY and CDR2 is SYGVKD. There are 16 residues in the CDR3.

This chain joins TRBV11-2 and TRBJ1-2; D gene ambiguous. The CDR3 runs 12 residues. Germline lookup yields CDR1 SGHAT and CDR2 FQNNGV. V dropped 5 bases and J dropped 4 bases, with 8 bases sitting between them. The CDR3 loop is CASSAGFYGYTF. CDR3 DNA: TGTGCCAGCAGCGCGGGGTTCTATGGCTACACCTTC.

This clonotype came up a few times. The V and J genes are TRBV11-1 and TRBJ1-3; 7 bases agree with TRBD1. Germline V gene sequence: CDR1 SGHAT, CDR2 FQDESV (reference sequence). V dropped 3 bases and J dropped 1; count of bases not matched to a gene: 6. The CDR3 is made up of 16 amino acids. The DNA of the CDR3 is TGTGCCAGCAGCTTCGCCAGGGGGAATTCTGGAAACACCATATATTTT. Its protein product is CASSFARGNSGNTIYF.

This chain uses TRBV20-1 with TRBJ2-7; D is unresolved. The germline V gene encodes CDR1 DFQATT and CDR2 SNEGSKA (reference sequence). The CDR3 contains 11 residues. Trimming removed 3 bases at V and 7 bases at J, with 10 bases between. For the CDR3, the DNA is TGCAGTGCTAGGGGGTCTAGGGAGCAGTACTTC. The encoded protein is CSARGSREQYF.

V is TRBV5-6 and J is TRBJ2-5, with 7 positions matching TRBD1. The germline V gene has CDR1 SGHDT and CDR2 YYEEEE. The CDR3 extends over 14 amino acids. V shed 5 bases, J shed 5 bases, and the junction held 9 bases outside the gene matches. As DNA, the CDR3 is TGTGCCAGCAGAATGACAGGGCGCCGTGAGACCCAGTACTTC. Residues: CASRMTGRRETQYF.

This clonotype turned up a few times. This chain's CDR3 is CASSPPAGGYEQFF. The DNA of the CDR3 is TGTGCCAGCAGCCCTCCGGCGGGGGGGTATGAGCAGTTCTTC. The chain employs TRBV7-8 and TRBJ2-1; 9 nucleotides align to TRBD2. Germline CDR1 SGHVS, CDR2 FQNEAQ. This CDR3 comprises 14 residues. Trimming took 5 bases from V and 8 from J; bases not matched to a gene: 7.

This sequence joins TRBV9 and TRBJ2-3; unclear D gene. Trimming shortened V by 0 bases and J by 6 bases, and 14 bases separated the two germline ends. Germline V CDR1 and CDR2: SGDLS, YYNGEE. The CDR3 is 15 amino acids. As DNA, the CDR3 is TGTGCCAGCAGCGTAGAATCCCTGGCCCTCGATACGCAGTATTTT. Translated, it gives CASSVESLALDTQYF.

The rearrangement joins TRBV9 to TRBJ2-5; 7 bases line up with TRBD2. The CDR3 contains 15 residues. The germline V gene encodes CDR1 SGDLS and CDR2 YYNGEE. The trim removed 0 bases at V and 2 bases at J, leaving 4 bases unmatched. For the CDR3, the DNA is TGTGCCAGCAGCGTAGGAGGGGAGGGGCAAGAGACCCAGTACTTC. It codes for CASSVGGEGQETQYF.

This clonotype showed up just a few times. The chain combines TRBV15 with TRBJ2-5; tentative D call: TRBD1 (6 bases). Germline CDR1 LNHNV, CDR2 YYDKDF (reference sequence). CDR3 length: 15 residues. Between the trimmed V and J ends, which lost 3 bases and 1 base, there was a span of 12 bases. This CDR3 reads CATSRVDRLQETQYF. CDR3 nucleotides: TGTGCCACCAGCAGGGTAGACAGGCTCCAAGAGACCCAGTACTTC.

This clonotype has more than one count but fewer than ten. The chain joins TRBV25-1 to TRBJ2-3; TRBD1 matches at 7 bases. The V segment lost 2 bases and the J segment 4 bases; nucleotides outside the gene matches: 3. CDR1 MGHDK and CDR2 SYGVNS come from the germline V gene. The CDR3 is made up of 14 amino acids. The chain's CDR3 is CASSERTGPDTQYF. The CDR3 nucleotides read TGTGCCAGCAGTGAACGGACAGGCCCAGATACGCAGTATTTT.